This record covers a single TCR beta chain. Its antigen is undetermined. This record comes from a study of beta chain features in type 1 diabetes. General observations from the study: Shorter TCRB CDR3s, moderately but significantly so, were found in Type 1 diabetes patients in all four CD4+ subsets.

The study reverse transcribed the entire isolated RNA, so it sequenced expressed TCRB transcripts. Profiling relied on immunoSEQ multiplex PCR, and the TCRdb table lists in-frame clones only, not all of them. The sample includes hundreds of thousands of clones, around an eighth of them seen just once. Sample: naive CD4+ T cells from blood. The receptor's source is a woman under 30 with type 1 diabetes.

The CDR3 DNA sequence: TGTGCCAGCAGTCTAGGACGAGCGGGTCAGCCCCAGCATTTT. Protein sequence: CASSLGRAGQPQHF. The chain has TRBV27 and TRBJ1-5; no clear D gene. Between the trimmed V and J ends, which lost 5 bases and 6 bases, there was a span of 14 bases. The CDR3 is 14 residues long. Germline lookup yields CDR1 MNHEY and CDR2 SMNVEV (reference sequence).